A single sample is the source of the 13 T cell receptor beta chains below, sequenced in a study of blood T cell repertoires in COVID-19. The data were produced by immunoSEQ multiplex PCR, yet TCRdb's version contains in-frame clones alone and is incomplete. Seen here are 76,000 or so clones, about 86% observed once, and the top ten hold roughly 15%. Sequenced material: peripheral blood. These receptors were taken from a man older than 75 in a cohort sampled during active COVID-19.

The chain combines TRBV9 with TRBJ1-4; tentatively, D is TRBD1 (5 bases). Per the germline V gene, CDR1 is SGDLS and CDR2 is YYNGEE. The CDR3 has 15 amino acids. V lost 0 bases to trimming and J lost 5 bases, with 11 bases between them. The CDR3, as DNA: TGTGCCAGCAGCGTAGATATTGGGGCGAATGAAAAACTGTTTTTT. It translates to CASSVDIGANEKLFF.

The chain carries TRBV6-2 or TRBV6-3 and TRBJ2-7; 13 bases fit TRBD2. Germline V gene data show CDR1 as MNHEY and CDR2 as SVGEGT. This CDR3 region has 16 residues. V was pared by 5 bases and J by 5 bases, with 9 bases of the junction left unmatched. For the CDR3, the DNA is TGTGCCAGCAGTCCCCCGACTAGCGGGGGGCTCGACGAGCAGTACTTC. The encoded protein is CASSPPTSGGLDEQYF.

Here the CDR3 reads CASSTTSGSYNEQFF. Here the CDR3 DNA reads TGTGCCAGCAGCACAACTAGCGGATCTTACAATGAGCAGTTCTTC. This sequence joins TRBV9 and TRBJ2-1; 8 bases are shared with TRBD2. Per germline, CDR1 SGDLS and CDR2 YYNGEE. Germline trimming cut 4 bases from V and 4 bases from J; bases unmatched to any gene: 7. The CDR3 extends over 15 amino acids.

The chain has TRBV5-4 and TRBJ2-1; 7 nucleotides align to TRBD1. The trim removed 4 bases at V and 6 bases at J, leaving 13 bases unmatched. The CDR3 extends over 16 amino acids. From germline, CDR1 is SGHNT and CDR2 YYREEE (reference sequence). The CDR3 DNA follows: TGTGCCAGCAGCGTCATCTCTCGGACAGGATCCAATGAGCAGTTCTTC. Its protein product is CASSVISRTGSNEQFF. Full variable domain (missing parts from reference TRBV5-4 and TRBJ2-1): ETGVTQSPTHLIKTRGQQVTLRCSSQSGHNTVSWYQQALGQGPQFIFQYYREEENGRGNFPPRFSGLQFPNYSSELNVNALELDDSALYLCASSVISRTGSNEQFFGPGTRLTVL.

The V call is TRBV3-1 (or the pseudogene TRBV3-2), the J call TRBJ2-1; D gene unclear. This CDR3 has 15 residues. Trimming stripped 1 base from V and 0 bases from J, with 7 bases between. Germline CDR1 reads LGHDT; CDR2 reads YNNKEL (reference sequence). The CDR3 coding sequence is TGTGCCAGCAGCCAAGGTGAGAGCTCCTACAATGAGCAGTTCTTC. This translates into CASSQGESSYNEQFF.

The V call is TRBV3-1 (or the pseudogene TRBV3-2), the J call TRBJ1-4; tentatively, D is TRBD1 (5 bases). Trimming left V 2 bases short and J 7 bases short, with 14 bases between. There are 15 residues in the CDR3. The germline gives CDR1 LGHDT, CDR2 YNNKEL (reference sequence). CDR3 loop: CASSQRGGWGEKLFF. The CDR3, as DNA: TGTGCCAGCAGCCAAAGGGGCGGTTGGGGTGAAAAACTGTTTTTT.

This chain uses TRBV6-4 with TRBJ2-7, with TRBD2 matching over 13 bases. V lost 6 bases and J lost 5; bases outside the gene matches: 13. CDR1 and CDR2 from the germline V gene are MRHNA and SNTAGT. This CDR3 region has 17 residues. Here the CDR3 DNA reads TGTGCCAGCAGGCCGACTAGCGGGGGGTTCAGAGGACACGAGCAGTACGTC. This gives the protein CASRPTSGGFRGHEQYV.

This chain joins TRBV18 and TRBJ2-7; a weak D match, TRBD1 (6 bases). The CDR3 contains 15 residues. Looked up from germline, CDR1 is KGHSH and CDR2 is LQKENI. V was shortened by 3 bases and J by 7 bases, with 19 bases between the two germline ends. CDR3 bases: TGTGCCAGCTCACCCCCGGACAGTCCCATACGGGAGCAGTACTTC. The encoded protein is CASSPPDSPIREQYF.

As regards this clone: This specimen includes other DNA sequences encoding the same CDR3. The chain has TRBV6-2 or TRBV6-3 and TRBJ2-5; weak D call: TRBD2 (6 bases). Between the trimmed V and J ends, which lost 0 bases and 4 bases, there was a span of 9 bases. There are 14 residues in the CDR3. The V gene's germline CDR1 is MNHEY and CDR2 SVGEGT. This chain's CDR3 is CASSYSRGGETQYF. The CDR3 DNA follows: TGTGCCAGCAGTTACTCGCGGGGAGGAGAGACCCAGTACTTC.

The genes are TRBV12-3 or TRBV12-4 and TRBJ2-5, with a weak D call TRBD2 (5 bases). The germline V and J ends were trimmed by 5 bases and 5 bases, with 12 bases remaining between them. CDR3 size: 13 residues. Written as DNA, the CDR3 is TGTGCCAGCAGTCTGGACCCGGGGGAGACCCAGTACTTC. Amino acids: CASSLDPGETQYF.

This sequence joins TRBV15 and TRBJ2-2, with TRBD1 matching over 9 bases. The V and J ends lost 2 bases and 4 bases, in that order; junction bases with no gene match: 8. CDR3 length: 17 amino acids. The germline CDR1 and CDR2 sequences are LNHNV and YYDKDF (reference sequence). The CDR3 loop reads CATSRPGTGFATGELFF. The DNA for the CDR3 is TGTGCCACCAGCAGACCCGGGACAGGGTTTGCCACCGGGGAGCTGTTTTTT.

This clone was seen a single time. CDR3: CASSKTGGGEKLFF. CDR3 DNA: TGTGCCAGCAGCAAAACAGGGGGTGGTGAAAAACTGTTTTTT. The chain uses TRBV9 and TRBJ1-4; 8 bases line up with TRBD1. Germline V CDR1 and CDR2: SGDLS, YYNGEE. Losses at the gene ends were 4 bases for V and 7 bases for J; bases not matched to a gene: 6. The CDR3 is 14 amino acids.

The chain employs TRBV6-5 and TRBJ2-7, with 7 bases aligning to TRBD1. Germline trimming cut 4 bases from V and 4 bases from J; bases unmatched to any gene: 10. CDR3 length: 15 amino acids. Germline CDR1 reads MNHEY; CDR2 reads SVGAGI. CDR3 nucleotides: TGTGCCAGCAGTTCCACAGACAGGGCCCAATACGAGCAGTACTTC. It yields the protein CASSSTDRAQYEQYF.